This passage covers 20 T cell receptor beta chains from one sample sequenced in a study of brain metastases from non-small cell lung cancer. The repertoire was sequenced with immunoSEQ multiplex PCR; TCRdb's copy has only in-frame clones and lacks some. Among roughly 2,100 clones listed, about 83% were seen once. The material sequenced was tumor-adjacent normal tissue. These TCRs come from a donor at least 40 years old with non-small cell lung cancer.

V is TRBV19 and J is TRBJ2-3; D is unclear. The CDR3 has 13 residues. Per the germline V gene, CDR1 is LNHDA and CDR2 is SQIVND (reference sequence). Between the trimmed V and J ends, which lost 0 bases and 2 bases, there was a span of 3 bases. CDR3 amino acids: CASSIELTDTQYF. The CDR3 DNA reads TGTGCCAGTAGTATAGAGCTCACAGATACGCAGTATTTT.

The rearrangement joins TRBV24-1 to TRBJ1-2; a weak D match, TRBD1 (5 bases). CDR3 length equals 17 residues. With 3 bases removed from V and 1 base from J, the gap between germline ends came to 17 bases. Germline-derived CDR1 and CDR2 are KGHDR and SFDVKD. In DNA, the CDR3 is TGTGCCACCAGTGATCCGAAGTCCGGGGGTTTTAACTATGGCTACACCTTC. It yields the protein CATSDPKSGGFNYGYTF.

This chain links TRBV9 with TRBJ2-7, with a tentative D call TRBD1 (5 bases). Germline CDR1 SGDLS, CDR2 YYNGEE. The CDR3 extends over 13 amino acids. V dropped 3 bases and J dropped 4 bases, with 11 bases sitting between them. The CDR3 DNA reads TGTGCCAGCAGCGGATGGGGCGGATACGAGCAGTACTTC. Its translation is CASSGWGGYEQYF.

The chain joins TRBV5-1 to TRBJ2-3, with D maybe TRBD2 (5 bases). This CDR3 region has 14 residues. In germline, CDR1 is SGHRS, CDR2 YFSETQ. Trimming stripped 3 bases from V and 0 bases from J, with 8 bases between. DNA of the CDR3: TGCGCCAGCAGCTCGCGGACTAGCACAGATACGCAGTATTTT. This gives the protein CASSSRTSTDTQYF.

This clone was detected a few times. This chain connects TRBV19 to TRBJ1-5; D perhaps matches TRBD1 (6 bases). Germline lookup yields CDR1 LNHDA and CDR2 SQIVND (reference sequence). The CDR3 sequence is 15 residues long. Deletions cut 5 bases from V and 2 bases from J, with 13 bases between. The CDR3 DNA sequence: TGTGCCAGTAGTCCCTCAGGGGATGGCAATCAGCCCCAGCATTTT. Translating gives CASSPSGDGNQPQHF.

The J gene is TRBJ1-4, the V gene TRBV13; maybe TRBD1 (5 bases). CDR1 and CDR2 (germline): PRHDT, FYEKMQ (reference sequence). This CDR3 contains 14 residues. V lost 5 bases to trimming and J lost 5 bases, with 12 bases between them. The CDR3 coding sequence is TGTGCCAGCAGCATGGGGCAGAGGAATGAAAAACTGTTTTTT. Translation gives CASSMGQRNEKLFF.

This chain connects TRBV11-2 to TRBJ1-2, with D tentatively TRBD1 (5 bases). The CDR3 runs to 13 residues. With 3 bases removed from V and 7 bases from J, the gap between germline ends came to 12 bases. CDR1 and CDR2 (germline): SGHAT, FQNNGV. This CDR3 reads CASSLGEGTGYTF. CDR3 nucleotides: TGTGCCAGCAGCTTGGGGGAGGGCACTGGCTACACCTTC.

The chain is built from TRBV7-9 and TRBJ2-1; D remains ambiguous. V was cut by 2 bases and J by 7 bases, with 9 bases left in between. The germline V gene encodes CDR1 SEHNR and CDR2 FQNEAQ (reference sequence). The CDR3 runs 13 residues. The CDR3 is CASSLLERNEQFF. CDR3 bases: TGTGCCAGCAGCTTACTAGAACGGAATGAGCAGTTCTTC.

The chain is built from TRBV24-1 and TRBJ2-1; D is tentatively TRBD1 or TRBD2 (5 bases each). Trimming took off 4 bases at V and 9 bases at J, with 15 bases between the two ends. This CDR3 region has 14 residues. CDR1 KGHDR and CDR2 SFDVKD come from the germline V gene. The CDR3 here is CATSEGSRGTEQFF. Written as DNA, the CDR3 is TGTGCCACCAGTGAAGGGAGTAGGGGAACTGAGCAGTTCTTC.

CDR3 sequence (DNA): TGTGCCAGCAGCTTAAGGCAAGGGGGGGCAGAGACCCAGTACTTC. Translating gives CASSLRQGGAETQYF. This sequence joins TRBV7-3 and TRBJ2-5; possibly TRBD2 for D (7 bases). Germline V gene data show CDR1 as SGHTA and CDR2 as FQGTGA. Trimming shortened V by 1 base and J by 4 bases, and 13 bases separated the two germline ends. The CDR3 is 15 residues long.

This chain joins TRBV2 and TRBJ1-2; D ambiguous. Trimming stripped 9 bases from V and 2 bases from J, with 10 bases between. Germline V gene sequence: CDR1 SNHLY, CDR2 FYNNEI. The CDR3 extends over 12 amino acids. The CDR3 DNA reads as TGTGCCAGGAACGGAAACAACTATGGCTACACCTTC. Its translation: CARNGNNYGYTF.

With respect to this clone: Other DNA sequences from this sample encode an identical CDR3 as well. The chain has TRBV7-6 and TRBJ2-5, with D possibly being TRBD2 (7 bases). Germline loops: CDR1 SGHVS, CDR2 FNYEAQ. This CDR3 has 16 residues. Trimming left V 4 bases short and J 1 base short, with 16 bases between. The CDR3 bases are TGTGCCAGCAGCTCGACTAGCCGGGACACCCAAGAGACCCAGTACTTC. Translating gives CASSSTSRDTQETQYF.

This chain links TRBV28 with TRBJ1-5; TRBD1 agrees at 8 bases. J lost 7 bases, V lost 2 bases, and 10 bases had no gene match. The CDR3 sequence is 16 residues long. The V gene's germline CDR1 is MDHEN and CDR2 SYDVKM. The CDR3 sequence is CASSLERGTGRQPQHF. The CDR3 DNA reads TGTGCCAGCAGTTTAGAAAGGGGGACAGGTAGGCAGCCCCAGCATTTT.

This clone was found once. The V and J genes are TRBV6-5 and TRBJ1-6, with D tentatively TRBD1 (6 bases). Germline CDR1 reads MNHEY; CDR2 reads SVGAGI. V lost 6 bases, J lost 14 bases, and 14 bases lay in between. CDR3 length equals 12 residues. Here the CDR3 reads CASRAQGGSLHF. In DNA form, the CDR3 reads TGTGCCAGCAGGGCCCAAGGGGGTTCCCTCCACTTT.

The rearrangement joins TRBV2 to TRBJ2-3; the D gene is possibly TRBD2 (7 bases). The length of the CDR3 is 17 residues. Trimming removed 3 bases at V and 2 bases at J, with 18 bases between. Germline V gene lookup returns CDR1 SNHLY and CDR2 FYNNEI. The CDR3 DNA reads TGTGCCAGCAGTGACCTCGGAGGGGGGGTTAACACAGATACGCAGTATTTT. This gives the protein CASSDLGGGVNTDTQYF.

The chain has TRBV19 and TRBJ1-3; D might be TRBD1 (5 bases). V shed 7 bases and J shed 0 bases, with 10 bases lying between them. Germline-derived CDR1 and CDR2 are LNHDA and SQIVND (reference sequence). The CDR3 totals 14 residues. The CDR3 reads CASMRGDSGNTIYF. CDR3 DNA sequence: TGTGCCAGTATGAGGGGTGACTCTGGAAACACCATATATTTT.

The V call is TRBV6-2 or TRBV6-3, the J call TRBJ1-5; no definite D call. The CDR3 sequence is 19 residues long. Trimming stripped 5 bases from V and 11 bases from J, with 34 bases between. CDR1 is MNHEY and CDR2 is SVGEGT in the germline V gene. Here the CDR3 DNA reads TGTGCCAGCAGTCCGGTATTGAGGCGGTTAGCAGAGTCTATCCGGTCCCAGCATTTT. It yields the protein CASSPVLRRLAESIRSQHF.

This rearrangement joins TRBV6-5 to TRBJ2-5, with D maybe TRBD2 (6 bases). This CDR3 spans 13 amino acids. Trimming took off 6 bases at V and 4 bases at J, with 12 bases between the two ends. CDR1 and CDR2 (germline): MNHEY, SVGAGI. The CDR3 region is CASSPGVAETQYF. CDR3 nucleotides: TGTGCCAGCAGCCCGGGGGTAGCAGAGACCCAGTACTTC.

In the case of this clone: At one boundary the junction diverges from the germline segment, which might be a read error. CDR3 coding DNA: TGTGCCAGCAGCTTGGTTTACACCGAAGCTTTTTTT. Protein product: CASSLVYTEAFF. The chain uses TRBV5-8 and TRBJ1-1; D unresolved. The CDR3 runs 12 residues. The germline gives CDR1 SGHTS, CDR2 YDEGEE.

V and J are TRBV6-5 and TRBJ2-2; D remains unclear. This CDR3 contains 13 residues. V shed 4 bases and J shed 5 bases, with 8 bases lying between them. CDR1 is MNHEY and CDR2 is SVGAGI in the germline V gene. The CDR3 DNA reads TGTGCCAGCAGTTTACAAGAGACCGGGGAGCTGTTTTTT. Translation: CASSLQETGELFF.